This is a list of T cell receptor beta chains from one sample in a study of T cell responses to AZD1222 COVID-19 vaccine. Produced via immunoSEQ multiplex PCR; TCRdb's table is partial and in-frame only. The table records 65,000 to 75,000 clones, roughly four fifths of them present only once. The sample in question was peripheral blood, obtained on day 0 of AZD1222 vaccination. The receptors come from an adult in good health. CDR3s include the opening cysteine and the closing phenylalanine or tryptophan. The D gene is left open where the match is weak. Clone size, where shown, is once, few, many, or a class for clones that have expanded.

J gene: TRBJ2-3
CDR3 length: 14
V gene: TRBV6-5
D gene: NA
clone size: NA
CDR3 protein: CASDRGTGTDTQYF
CDR3 DNA: TGTGCCAGCGATCGGGGCACAGGTACAGATACGCAGTATTTT

J gene: TRBJ2-7
CDR3 length: 15
V gene: TRBV15
D gene: NA
clone size: NA
CDR3 protein: CATSRDLGGQNEQYF
CDR3 DNA: TGTGCCACCAGCAGAGATCTGGGGGGCCAGAACGAGCAGTACTTC

J gene: TRBJ2-7
CDR3 length: 12
V gene: TRBV5-1
D gene: NA
clone size: NA
CDR3 protein: CASSLIGNEQYF
CDR3 DNA: TGCGCCAGCAGCTTGATAGGGAACGAGCAGTACTTC

J gene: TRBJ2-1
CDR3 length: 16
V gene: TRBV2
D gene: TRBD2
clone size: NA
CDR3 protein: CASRGLAGGIRHEQFF
CDR3 DNA: TGTGCCAGCAGGGGACTAGCGGGGGGGATACGTCATGAGCAGTTCTTC

J gene: TRBJ1-6
CDR3 length: 14
V gene: TRBV6-5
D gene: NA
clone size: NA
CDR3 protein: CASSPLDHNSPLHF
CDR3 DNA: TGTGCCAGCAGTCCACTGGATCATAATTCACCCCTCCACTTT

J gene: TRBJ2-5
CDR3 length: 17
V gene: TRBV7-9
D gene: TRBD2
clone size: NA
CDR3 protein: CASSPLGSGGARETQYF
CDR3 DNA: TGTGCCAGCAGTCCCCTGGGTAGCGGGGGGGCCCGGGAGACCCAGTACTTC

J gene: TRBJ1-3
CDR3 length: 12
V gene: TRBV30
D gene: NA
clone size: NA
CDR3 protein: CAWTSSGNTIYF
CDR3 DNA: TGTGCCTGGACGAGCTCTGGAAACACCATATATTTT

J gene: TRBJ2-2
CDR3 length: 14
V gene: TRBV29-1
D gene: NA
clone size: NA
CDR3 protein: CSVERGTNTGELFF
CDR3 DNA: TGCAGCGTTGAAAGGGGGACAAACACCGGGGAGCTGTTTTTT

J gene: TRBJ2-1
CDR3 length: 18
V gene: TRBV4-3
D gene: TRBD1
clone size: NA
CDR3 protein: CASSLSKAKGASYNEQFF
CDR3 DNA: TGCGCCAGCAGCCTGAGTAAGGCGAAGGGGGCAAGTTACAATGAGCAGTTCTTC

J gene: TRBJ1-1
CDR3 length: 13
V gene: TRBV10-3
D gene: TRBD1
clone size: NA
CDR3 protein: CAISAGQVAEAFF
CDR3 DNA: TGTGCCATTTCAGCGGGACAGGTGGCTGAAGCTTTCTTT

J gene: TRBJ1-4
CDR3 length: 15
V gene: TRBV4-1
D gene: NA
clone size: NA
CDR3 protein: CASSQSPSQGEKLFF
CDR3 DNA: TGCGCCAGCAGCCAAAGCCCCTCACAGGGAGAAAAACTGTTTTTT

J gene: TRBJ2-7
CDR3 length: 14
V gene: TRBV7-9
D gene: NA
clone size: NA
CDR3 protein: CASSPRQDLYEQYF
CDR3 DNA: TGTGCCAGCAGCCCGAGACAGGACCTCTACGAGCAGTACTTC

J gene: TRBJ1-5
CDR3 length: 15
V gene: TRBV19
D gene: TRBD1
clone size: NA
CDR3 protein: CASRGTGVGNQPQHF
CDR3 DNA: TGTGCCAGTAGAGGGACAGGGGTGGGCAATCAGCCCCAGCATTTT

J gene: TRBJ2-1
CDR3 length: 12
V gene: TRBV9
D gene: NA
clone size: few
CDR3 protein: CASSPSIDEQFF
CDR3 DNA: TGTGCCAGCAGCCCGTCCATTGATGAGCAGTTCTTC

J gene: TRBJ2-1
CDR3 length: 15
V gene: TRBV5-1
D gene: TRBD1
clone size: NA
CDR3 protein: CASRQGAASYNEQFF
CDR3 DNA: TGCGCCAGCAGACAGGGGGCCGCTTCCTACAATGAGCAGTTCTTC

J gene: TRBJ2-7
CDR3 length: 18
V gene: TRBV7-6
D gene: NA
clone size: few
CDR3 protein: CASSAQWGALRATDEQYF
CDR3 DNA: TGTGCCAGCAGCGCGCAGTGGGGGGCCCTCCGGGCCACTGACGAGCAGTACTTC

J gene: TRBJ1-4
CDR3 length: 15
V gene: TRBV4-1
D gene: TRBD1
clone size: NA
CDR3 protein: CASSQGYRGGEKLFF
CDR3 DNA: TGCGCCAGCAGCCAAGGTTACAGGGGAGGGGAAAAACTGTTTTTT

J gene: TRBJ2-3
CDR3 length: 14
V gene: TRBV7-6
D gene: NA
clone size: once
CDR3 protein: CASSLESGAGTQYF
CDR3 DNA: TGTGCCAGCAGCTTAGAGTCAGGCGCAGGTACGCAGTATTTT

J gene: TRBJ1-6
CDR3 length: 12
V gene: TRBV6-2/TRBV6-3
D gene: NA
clone size: NA
CDR3 protein: CASSKQDSPLHF
CDR3 DNA: TGTGCCAGCAGCAAACAGGATTCACCCCTCCACTTT

J gene: TRBJ1-6
CDR3 length: 17
V gene: TRBV12-5
D gene: NA
clone size: NA
CDR3 protein: CASGLTAPRSYNSPLHF
CDR3 DNA: TGTGCTAGTGGTTTAACAGCGCCAAGGTCCTATAATTCACCCCTCCACTTT

J gene: TRBJ1-5
CDR3 length: 15
V gene: TRBV4-1
D gene: TRBD1
clone size: NA
CDR3 protein: CASSPPDREREPQHF
CDR3 DNA: TGCGCCAGCAGCCCCCCCGACAGGGAACGTGAACCCCAGCATTTT

J gene: TRBJ1-5
CDR3 length: 13
V gene: TRBV7-8
D gene: NA
clone size: NA
CDR3 protein: CASSLALNQPQHF
CDR3 DNA: TGTGCCAGCAGCTTAGCCCTCAATCAGCCCCAGCATTTT

J gene: TRBJ1-1
CDR3 length: 13
V gene: TRBV5-1
D gene: NA
clone size: once
CDR3 protein: CASSPPSGAEAFF
CDR3 DNA: TGCGCCAGCAGTCCCCCGAGTGGGGCTGAAGCTTTCTTT

J gene: TRBJ1-1
CDR3 length: 15
V gene: TRBV25-1
D gene: TRBD1
clone size: once
CDR3 protein: CASSEAPDRGTEAFF
CDR3 DNA: TGTGCCAGCAGCGAAGCCCCGGACAGGGGCACTGAAGCTTTCTTT

J gene: TRBJ1-5
CDR3 length: 15
V gene: TRBV7-8
D gene: NA
clone size: NA
CDR3 protein: CASSLDWGGDQPQHF
CDR3 DNA: TGTGCCAGCAGCTTAGATTGGGGTGGGGATCAGCCCCAGCATTTT

J gene: TRBJ2-7
CDR3 length: 15
V gene: TRBV6-5
D gene: TRBD2
clone size: NA
CDR3 protein: CASRGGTGPAYEQYF
CDR3 DNA: TGTGCCAGCAGGGGGGGGACCGGGCCAGCCTACGAGCAGTACTTC

J gene: TRBJ2-3
CDR3 length: 14
V gene: TRBV4-1
D gene: TRBD2
clone size: once
CDR3 protein: CASSPLAGPDTQYF
CDR3 DNA: TGCGCCAGCAGCCCTCTAGCGGGGCCGGATACGCAGTATTTT

J gene: TRBJ2-2
CDR3 length: 12
V gene: TRBV29-1
D gene: NA
clone size: few
CDR3 protein: CSALLDPGELFF
CDR3 DNA: TGCAGCGCCTTACTAGATCCCGGGGAGCTGTTTTTT

J gene: TRBJ1-3
CDR3 length: 12
V gene: TRBV2
D gene: NA
clone size: NA
CDR3 protein: CATTGTGNTIYF
CDR3 DNA: TGTGCCACAACCGGAACTGGAAACACCATATATTTT

J gene: TRBJ1-1
CDR3 length: 13
V gene: TRBV18
D gene: TRBD1
clone size: NA
CDR3 protein: CASGQGRNTEAFF
CDR3 DNA: TGTGCCAGCGGACAGGGGAGAAACACTGAAGCTTTCTTT

J gene: TRBJ2-3
CDR3 length: 12
V gene: TRBV7-3
D gene: NA
clone size: once
CDR3 protein: CASSLDSDTQYF
CDR3 DNA: TGTGCCAGCAGCCTCGACTCAGATACGCAGTATTTT

J gene: TRBJ1-4
CDR3 length: 16
V gene: TRBV13
D gene: TRBD1
clone size: NA
CDR3 protein: CASSYSSRDSGEKLFF
CDR3 DNA: TGTGCCAGCAGCTACTCGAGCCGGGACAGCGGCGAAAAACTGTTTTTT

J gene: TRBJ2-7
CDR3 length: 11
V gene: TRBV12-3/TRBV12-4
D gene: NA
clone size: NA
CDR3 protein: CASSSHYEQYF
CDR3 DNA: TGTGCCAGCAGTTCACACTACGAGCAGTACTTC

J gene: TRBJ1-5
CDR3 length: 15
V gene: TRBV28
D gene: NA
clone size: NA
CDR3 protein: CASSLLGRENQPQHF
CDR3 DNA: TGTGCCAGCAGTTTATTGGGGCGTGAGAATCAGCCCCAGCATTTT

J gene: TRBJ2-2
CDR3 length: 15
V gene: TRBV7-2
D gene: NA
clone size: once
CDR3 protein: CASSLVADRTGELFF
CDR3 DNA: TGTGCCAGCAGCTTAGTGGCGGATCGGACCGGGGAGCTGTTTTTT

J gene: TRBJ1-2
CDR3 length: 16
V gene: TRBV4-1
D gene: NA
clone size: NA
CDR3 protein: CASSQDPTLANYGYTF
CDR3 DNA: TGCGCCAGCAGCCAAGATCCAACACTAGCTAACTATGGCTACACCTTC

J gene: TRBJ2-4
CDR3 length: 12
V gene: TRBV7-9
D gene: NA
clone size: NA
CDR3 protein: CASSQQGNIQYF
CDR3 DNA: TGTGCCAGCAGCCAACAGGGTAACATTCAGTACTTC

J gene: TRBJ1-6
CDR3 length: 16
V gene: TRBV19
D gene: NA
clone size: NA
CDR3 protein: CASSITSGIGDSPLHF
CDR3 DNA: TGTGCCAGTAGTATTACTTCGGGGATAGGGGATTCACCCCTCCACTTT

J gene: TRBJ1-2
CDR3 length: 13
V gene: TRBV19
D gene: NA
clone size: NA
CDR3 protein: CASSRPGNYGYTF
CDR3 DNA: TGTGCCAGTAGTAGACCGGGTAACTATGGCTACACCTTC

J gene: TRBJ1-1
CDR3 length: 15
V gene: TRBV27
D gene: NA
clone size: NA
CDR3 protein: CASSPTLFTNTEAFF
CDR3 DNA: TGTGCCAGCAGTCCAACCTTGTTCACGAACACTGAAGCTTTCTTT

J gene: TRBJ1-2
CDR3 length: 13
V gene: TRBV28
D gene: NA
clone size: NA
CDR3 protein: CASSPQNKRGYTF
CDR3 DNA: TGTGCCAGCAGTCCTCAGAACAAGCGGGGCTACACCTTC

J gene: TRBJ2-3
CDR3 length: 13
V gene: TRBV19
D gene: TRBD2
clone size: NA
CDR3 protein: CASSSSGADTQYF
CDR3 DNA: TGTGCCAGTAGTTCAAGCGGGGCCGATACGCAGTATTTT

J gene: TRBJ1-1
CDR3 length: 12
V gene: TRBV6-5
D gene: NA
clone size: NA
CDR3 protein: CASREGSTEAFF
CDR3 DNA: TGTGCCAGCAGAGAGGGGAGTACTGAAGCTTTCTTT

J gene: TRBJ2-7
CDR3 length: 18
V gene: TRBV5-4
D gene: TRBD2
clone size: NA
CDR3 protein: CASSPGTSGGANSYEQYF
CDR3 DNA: TGTGCCAGCAGCCCGGGGACTAGCGGGGGGGCGAACTCCTACGAGCAGTACTTC

J gene: TRBJ2-5
CDR3 length: 16
V gene: TRBV5-6
D gene: TRBD2
clone size: once
CDR3 protein: CASSSQRRGGEETQYF
CDR3 DNA: TGTGCCAGCAGCTCCCAAAGGCGGGGGGGTGAAGAGACCCAGTACTTC

J gene: TRBJ2-1
CDR3 length: 15
V gene: TRBV7-8
D gene: NA
clone size: NA
CDR3 protein: CASSLQGQRDNEQFF
CDR3 DNA: TGTGCCAGCAGCTTACAAGGACAGAGGGACAATGAGCAGTTCTTC

J gene: TRBJ2-2
CDR3 length: 13
V gene: TRBV12-3/TRBV12-4
D gene: NA
clone size: NA
CDR3 protein: CASSFQGNGELFF
CDR3 DNA: TGTGCCAGCAGTTTCCAGGGTAACGGGGAGCTGTTTTTT

J gene: TRBJ2-7
CDR3 length: 14
V gene: TRBV7-9
D gene: NA
clone size: few
CDR3 protein: CASSATSYSYEQYF
CDR3 DNA: TGTGCCAGCAGCGCTACTAGTTATTCCTACGAGCAGTACTTC

J gene: TRBJ1-3
CDR3 length: 14
V gene: TRBV7-9
D gene: NA
clone size: NA
CDR3 protein: CASSSLQGGNTIYF
CDR3 DNA: TGTGCCAGCAGCTCCCTACAGGGAGGAAACACCATATATTTT

J gene: TRBJ1-6
CDR3 length: 16
V gene: TRBV5-8
D gene: TRBD1
clone size: NA
CDR3 protein: CASSLDGTGKGSPLHF
CDR3 DNA: TGTGCCAGCAGCTTAGACGGGACAGGGAAGGGTTCACCCCTCCACTTT

J gene: TRBJ1-2
CDR3 length: 15
V gene: TRBV27
D gene: NA
clone size: NA
CDR3 protein: CASSLRGGANYGYTF
CDR3 DNA: TGTGCCAGCAGTTTAAGAGGGGGGGCAAACTATGGCTACACCTTC

J gene: TRBJ2-7
CDR3 length: 13
V gene: TRBV30
D gene: NA
clone size: NA
CDR3 protein: CASTFEGMNEQYF
CDR3 DNA: TGTGCCTCTACCTTTGAGGGGATGAACGAGCAGTACTTC

J gene: TRBJ2-5
CDR3 length: 12
V gene: TRBV2
D gene: NA
clone size: NA
CDR3 protein: CASSPFRETQYF
CDR3 DNA: TGTGCCTCCTCCCCCTTTCGGGAGACCCAGTACTTC

J gene: TRBJ2-2
CDR3 length: 16
V gene: TRBV4-1
D gene: NA
clone size: NA
CDR3 protein: CASSQALQGRGGELFF
CDR3 DNA: TGCGCCAGCAGCCAAGCCTTACAGGGTCGGGGCGGGGAGCTGTTTTTT

J gene: TRBJ2-7
CDR3 length: 13
V gene: TRBV11-3
D gene: NA
clone size: NA
CDR3 protein: CASSLEGNNEQYF
CDR3 DNA: TGTGCCAGCAGCTTGGAAGGGAACAACGAGCAGTACTTC

J gene: TRBJ1-2
CDR3 length: 13
V gene: TRBV10-3
D gene: NA
clone size: NA
CDR3 protein: CAITRDLGNGYTF
CDR3 DNA: TGTGCCATCACCCGGGATTTAGGGAATGGCTACACCTTC

J gene: TRBJ1-4
CDR3 length: 15
V gene: TRBV6-2/TRBV6-3
D gene: NA
clone size: NA
CDR3 protein: CASSTRQAANEKLFF
CDR3 DNA: TGTGCCAGCAGTACACGACAGGCAGCTAATGAAAAACTGTTTTTT